This paragraph reports one T cell receptor beta chain. Its antigen is currently unknown. This sample was taken from a study of PD-L1 blockade in urothelial cancer. General study results and limits: Patients who had durable benefit saw their tumor-associated blood clones expand more at 3 weeks.

The sample's time point: peripheral blood 6 weeks after treatment start. Locally advanced or metastatic urothelial carcinoma affected the patients. Samples spanned pretreatment and treatment, with 1 to 8 time points per patient. Germline assignment: CDR1 SGHVS and CDR2 FQNEAQ. This CDR3 has 15 residues. Trimming removed 4 bases from V and 2 bases from J, with 12 bases in between. Repertoires were generated with immunoSEQ multiplex PCR, while TCRdb's copy carries only in-frame clones and drops some. This repertoire shows 100,000 to 150,000 clones, roughly 88% found once; its top ten account for approximately 2.4%.

The sequenced sample was PBMCs, obtained around atezolizumab (anti-PD-L1) treatment. The TCR comes from a man aged 50-59 years with urothelial cancer. V usage is TRBV7-8 and J usage is TRBJ2-1; possible D gene TRBD1, 5 bases. CDR3 sequence reads: CASSSDGATYNEQFF. As DNA, the CDR3 is TGTGCCAGCAGCTCCGATGGGGCAACCTACAATGAGCAGTTCTTC.